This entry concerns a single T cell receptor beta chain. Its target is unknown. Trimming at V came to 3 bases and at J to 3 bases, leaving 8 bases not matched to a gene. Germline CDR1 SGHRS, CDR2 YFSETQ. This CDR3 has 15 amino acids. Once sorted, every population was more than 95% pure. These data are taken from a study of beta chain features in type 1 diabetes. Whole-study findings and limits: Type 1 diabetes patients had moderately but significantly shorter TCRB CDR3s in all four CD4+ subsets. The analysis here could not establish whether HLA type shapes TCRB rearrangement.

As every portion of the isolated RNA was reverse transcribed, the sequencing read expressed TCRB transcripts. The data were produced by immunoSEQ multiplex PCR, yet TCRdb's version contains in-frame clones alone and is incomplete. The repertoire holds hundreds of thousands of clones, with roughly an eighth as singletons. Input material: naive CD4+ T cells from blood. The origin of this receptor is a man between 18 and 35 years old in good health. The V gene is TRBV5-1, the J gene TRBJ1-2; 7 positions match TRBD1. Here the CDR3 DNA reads TGCGCCAGCAGCTCTGGGGCCGGGACAGACTATGGCTACACCTTC. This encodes CASSSGAGTDYGYTF.